These 30 T cell receptor beta chains were all obtained from the same sample, sequenced in a study of T cell responses to AZD1222 COVID-19 vaccine. Sequencing was performed with immunoSEQ multiplex PCR; in TCRdb, only in-frame clones are kept and a portion is missing. Of 150,000 to 200,000 clones listed, approximately 90% were seen once; the top ten hold 25% to 30%. The source was peripheral blood, collected 28 days after the second AZD1222 dose. Receptor source: an adult who received the AZD1222 COVID-19 vaccine.

The chain links TRBV5-4 to TRBJ2-5; TRBD2 is a possible D gene (6 bases). Germline V gene sequence: CDR1 SGHNT, CDR2 YYREEE (reference sequence). The length of the CDR3 is 13 residues. The ends were cut back, 3 bases at V and 4 bases at J, with 10 bases in the middle. In DNA, the CDR3 is TGTGCCAGCAGCTGGGGACTTCTAGAGACCCAGTACTTC. Its protein is CASSWGLLETQYF.

This chain connects TRBV6-2 or TRBV6-3 to TRBJ1-5; 9 nucleotides match TRBD1. This CDR3 contains 15 residues. CDR1 MNHEY and CDR2 SVGEGT come from the germline V gene. V was clipped by 4 bases and J by 9 bases; unmatched bases: 10. The CDR3 here is CASSFVGTGTMPQHF. DNA for the CDR3: TGTGCCAGCAGTTTCGTCGGGACAGGGACAATGCCCCAGCATTTT.

The gene calls are TRBV7-6 and TRBJ1-5; the D is unclear. Germline lookup yields CDR1 SGHVS and CDR2 FNYEAQ. The CDR3 runs to 15 residues. Between the trimmed V and J ends, which lost 1 base and 0 bases, there was a span of 7 bases. This CDR3 is CASSLGGNSNQPQHF. CDR3 in DNA: TGTGCCAGCAGCTTAGGAGGGAATAGCAATCAGCCCCAGCATTTT.

This chain joins TRBV24-1 and TRBJ2-7; a possible D gene is TRBD1 (7 bases). CDR3 length: 15 residues. The ends were cut back, 3 bases at V and 7 bases at J, with 18 bases in the middle. CDR1 is KGHDR, CDR2 SFDVKD, per germline. CDR3 sequence: CATSDRGTGAGEQYF. The CDR3 DNA reads as TGTGCCACCAGTGATCGGGGAACAGGGGCGGGGGAGCAGTACTTC.

The chain links TRBV10-3 to TRBJ2-2, with D tentatively TRBD2 (6 bases). CDR3 length: 16 amino acids. V was cut by 4 bases and J by 5 bases, with 17 bases left in between. Germline V gene data show CDR1 as ENHRY and CDR2 as SYGVKD. The CDR3 sequence is CAISALEGGGTGELFF. The CDR3 DNA is TGTGCCATCAGTGCTTTAGAGGGAGGTGGTACCGGGGAGCTGTTTTTT.

The chain combines TRBV5-1 with TRBJ1-1; D is unresolved. The CDR3 extends over 15 amino acids. The ends were cut back, 3 bases at V and 4 bases at J, with 16 bases in the middle. Per the germline V gene, CDR1 is SGHRS and CDR2 is YFSETQ. The DNA for the CDR3 is TGCGCCAGCAGCTCGCGACCCGAGTTTGGCACTGAAGCTTTCTTT. It specifies CASSSRPEFGTEAFF.

The rearrangement links TRBV2 to TRBJ2-5, with a possible D match to TRBD2 (6 bases). V dropped 8 bases and J dropped 5 bases, with 9 bases sitting between them. There are 11 residues in the CDR3. The germline gives CDR1 SNHLY, CDR2 FYNNEI. The CDR3 region has the DNA TGTGCCAGCGGGAGCGGGGAGACCCAGTACTTC. Amino acids: CASGSGETQYF.

This chain joins TRBV6-5 and TRBJ2-5; the D is unclear. The CDR3 spans 14 residues. Trimming cost V 6 bases and J 2 bases, with 13 bases left between them. Germline V gene lookup returns CDR1 MNHEY and CDR2 SVGAGI. The CDR3 DNA follows: TGTGCCAGCAGCCATAGGACGGCTCAAGAGACCCAGTACTTC. It encodes CASSHRTAQETQYF.

The V call is TRBV27, the J call TRBJ1-3, with a possible D match to TRBD1 (6 bases). The CDR3 contains 15 residues. CDR1 is MNHEY, CDR2 SMNVEV, per germline (reference sequence). V dropped 5 bases and J dropped 0 bases, with 11 bases sitting between them. CDR3 nucleotides: TGTGCCAGCAGTCTAACAGGGAGCTCTGGAAACACCATATATTTT. Its translation is CASSLTGSSGNTIYF.

The chain links TRBV20-1 to TRBJ1-1; D unclear. V was clipped by 5 bases and J by 1 base, with 5 bases between them. Germline CDR1 is DFQATT and CDR2 is SNEGSKA (reference sequence). CDR3 length: 11 amino acids. CDR3 sequence (DNA): TGCAGTGCTTACGCGAACACTGAAGCTTTCTTT. Amino acids: CSAYANTEAFF.

This chain connects TRBV9 to TRBJ2-1; no clear D gene. The germline V gene encodes CDR1 SGDLS and CDR2 YYNGEE. V was shortened by 6 bases and J by 0 bases, with 13 bases between the two germline ends. The CDR3 spans 15 residues. The CDR3 here is CASTSFDNSYNEQFF. The CDR3 DNA is TGTGCCAGCACCTCTTTTGATAACTCCTACAATGAGCAGTTCTTC.

The gene calls are TRBV11-2 and TRBJ2-7; D is unresolved. This CDR3 has 14 residues. V lost 6 bases, J lost 0 bases, and 12 bases lay in between. Germline CDR1 and CDR2: SGHAT and FQNNGV. DNA of the CDR3: TGTGCCAGCAGTCTGGAGCGAAGCTCCTACGAGCAGTACTTC. As protein: CASSLERSSYEQYF.

This chain links TRBV5-1 with TRBJ2-3; D gene unclear. This CDR3 has 17 residues. Germline V gene data show CDR1 as SGHRS and CDR2 as YFSETQ. V was clipped by 1 base and J by 1 base, with 16 bases between them. The DNA of the CDR3 is TGCGCCAGCAGCTTGAGGTCTCGGAGCGTAGGCACAGATACGCAGTATTTT. Translated: CASSLRSRSVGTDTQYF.

The chain is built from TRBV28 and TRBJ1-6; D remains ambiguous. The V end lost 6 bases, the J end lost 15 bases, and 18 bases lay between the germline ends. There are 13 residues in the CDR3. Germline V CDR1 and CDR2: MDHEN, SYDVKM. The CDR3 is CASSSTGLKDLHF. The DNA of the CDR3 is TGTGCCAGCAGCTCCACCGGGCTAAAAGACCTCCACTTT.

For this clone: Other DNA sequences in this specimen translate into the identical CDR3. The V and J genes are TRBV19 and TRBJ2-3; no reliable D call. The germline CDR1 and CDR2 sequences are LNHDA and SQIVND (reference sequence). V gave up 6 bases and J gave up 1 base, with 8 bases separating them. The length of the CDR3 is 13 residues. The CDR3 loop is CASSPSGTDTQYF. DNA for the CDR3: TGTGCCAGTAGCCCGTCAGGCACAGATACGCAGTATTTT.

The J gene is TRBJ1-5, the V gene TRBV5-3; 7 bases line up with TRBD1. TRBV5-3 is classed as an ORF, of uncertain function. CDR3 length equals 17 residues. V lost 4 bases and J lost 5; bases outside the gene matches: 15. In nucleotides, the CDR3 is TGTGCCAGAAGCCTGGCAAAGTTGCAGGGGGATGATCAGCCCCAGCATTTT. Its translation is CARSLAKLQGDDQPQHF.

J is TRBJ1-4 and V is TRBV28; a possible D gene is TRBD1 (6 bases). The CDR3 runs to 12 residues. V lost 4 bases to trimming and J lost 8 bases, with 8 bases between them. In germline, CDR1 is MDHEN, CDR2 SYDVKM. The CDR3 DNA reads TGTGCCAGCAGTTCCGACAGGGAAAAACTGTTTTTT. The encoded protein is CASSSDREKLFF.

V is TRBV19 and J is TRBJ2-2, with 10 bases lining up with TRBD1. Germline V gene lookup returns CDR1 LNHDA and CDR2 SQIVND (reference sequence). V trimming: 1 base; J trimming: 4 bases; junction bases outside the gene matches: 0. This CDR3 contains 15 residues. This chain's CDR3 is CASSIGTGGTGELFF. In DNA, the CDR3 is TGTGCCAGTAGTATAGGGACAGGGGGCACCGGGGAGCTGTTTTTT.

This chain joins TRBV7-2 and TRBJ2-3; 10 bases agree with TRBD2. V shed 5 bases and J 7 bases; nucleotides not matched to a gene: 9. The germline gives CDR1 SGHTA, CDR2 FQGNSA. This CDR3 has 15 amino acids. Written as DNA, the CDR3 is TGTGCCAGCAGCCCTGGGACTAGCGTGCGCCATACGCAGTATTTT. It codes for CASSPGTSVRHTQYF.

The table lists this clone with a few counts. The chain joins TRBV5-1 to TRBJ1-2, with TRBD1 as a possible D gene (6 bases). This CDR3 contains 13 residues. Germline assignment: CDR1 SGHRS and CDR2 YFSETQ. V lost 1 base, J lost 8 bases, and 12 bases lay in between. This chain's CDR3 is CASSLLGAQGYTF. CDR3 DNA: TGCGCCAGCAGCTTGCTGGGGGCGCAAGGCTACACCTTC.

The V call is TRBV2, the J call TRBJ2-7; 7 nucleotides match TRBD1. Germline loops: CDR1 SNHLY, CDR2 FYNNEI. This CDR3 region has 14 residues. The V gene end was trimmed by 6 bases and the J gene end by 2 bases; junction bases not matched to a gene: 7. CDR3 in DNA: TGTGCCAGCAGGCCTGGGACAGCCCCCTACGAGCAGTACTTC. Its protein product is CASRPGTAPYEQYF.

Details on this clone: Other nucleotide sequences from this sample produce the same CDR3. J is TRBJ2-7 and V is TRBV7-9, with 11 bases that match TRBD2. In germline, CDR1 is SEHNR, CDR2 FQNEAQ (reference sequence). V was clipped by 4 bases and J by 4 bases; unmatched bases: 3. CDR3 length equals 14 residues. The CDR3 DNA sequence: TGTGCCAGCAGCTCACTAGCGGGAGCATACGAGCAGTACTTC. Its protein product is CASSSLAGAYEQYF.

The genes are TRBV5-4 and TRBJ1-5; weak D call: TRBD1 (5 bases). Trimming took off 5 bases at V and 5 bases at J, with 11 bases between the two ends. The CDR3 is made up of 13 amino acids. The V gene's germline CDR1 is SGHNT and CDR2 YYREEE (reference sequence). The CDR3 nucleotides read TGTGCCAGCAGTGCGGGACCCCATCAGCCCCAGCATTTT. Protein product: CASSAGPHQPQHF.

This chain uses TRBV19 with TRBJ1-4; unclear D gene. Germline V lookup: CDR1 LNHDA, CDR2 SQIVND (reference sequence). CDR3 length: 14 residues. V shed 9 bases and J shed 2 bases, with 13 bases lying between them. The DNA for the CDR3 is TGTGCCAGCTCGGAATTGGGCACTAATGAAAAACTGTTTTTT. Translating gives CASSELGTNEKLFF.

This chain connects TRBV6-5 to TRBJ2-2, with D perhaps TRBD2 (5 bases). The V end lost 7 bases, the J end lost 7 bases, and 16 bases lay between the germline ends. This CDR3 has 14 amino acids. The germline V gene encodes CDR1 MNHEY and CDR2 SVGAGI. The CDR3 is CASTKGGYVGELFF. CDR3 DNA sequence: TGTGCCAGCACAAAAGGCGGGTACGTCGGGGAGCTGTTTTTT.

V usage is TRBV5-1 and J usage is TRBJ2-7, with D perhaps TRBD2 (5 bases). Trimming removed 2 bases at V and 7 bases at J, with 7 bases between. Germline V lookup: CDR1 SGHRS, CDR2 YFSETQ. The CDR3 spans 11 residues. This CDR3 reads CASSLSGEQYF. DNA of the CDR3: TGCGCCAGCAGCTTAAGCGGAGAGCAGTACTTC. The full variable domain, completed using reference TRBV5-1 and TRBJ2-7, is KAGVTQTPRYLIKTRGQQVTLSCSPISGHRSVSWYQQTPGQGLQFLFEYFSETQRNKGNFPGRFSGRQFSNSRSEMNVSTLELGDSALYLCASSLSGEQYFGPGTRLTVT.

This clone was detected only once. The rearrangement links TRBV28 to TRBJ1-1; D is undetermined. Per germline, CDR1 MDHEN and CDR2 SYDVKM. V was clipped by 8 bases and J by 0 bases, with 7 bases between them. The CDR3 sequence is 12 residues long. The CDR3 DNA sequence: TGTGCCAGCGAGGCGGTGAACACTGAAGCTTTCTTT. Its translation: CASEAVNTEAFF.

The CDR3: CASRLTVGGVDTQYF. The CDR3 region has the DNA TGTGCCAGCAGACTCACGGTGGGCGGAGTGGATACGCAGTATTTT. The chain recombines TRBV11-1 with TRBJ2-3; no reliable D call. The CDR3 is made up of 15 amino acids. V was pared by 6 bases and J by 6 bases, with 19 bases between. Germline V gives CDR1 SGHAT, CDR2 FQDESV (reference sequence). The full variable domain, in which reference TRBV11-1 and TRBJ2-3 provide the parts outside the CDR3, is EAEVAQSPRYKITEKSQAVAFWCDPISGHATLYWYRQILGQGPELLVQFQDESVVDDSQLPKDRFSAERLKGVDSTLKIQPAELGDSAMYLCASRLTVGGVDTQYFGPGTRLTVL.

The genes are TRBV6-5 and TRBJ2-7; D might be TRBD1 or TRBD2, each matching 5 bases. This CDR3 is built from 10 residues. The V end lost 7 bases, the J end lost 6 bases, and 7 bases lay between the germline ends. Per the germline V gene, CDR1 is MNHEY and CDR2 is SVGAGI. CDR3 sequence reads: CASTGAEQYF. The CDR3 bases are TGTGCCAGCACCGGGGCCGAGCAGTACTTC.

This sequence joins TRBV7-9 and TRBJ1-6, with D perhaps matching TRBD1 (5 bases). The CDR3 is 13 residues long. With 5 bases removed from V and 14 bases from J, the gap between germline ends came to 16 bases. Germline V lookup: CDR1 SEHNR, CDR2 FQNEAQ (reference sequence). CDR3 in amino acids: CASSPLGGGALHF. The DNA of the CDR3 is TGTGCCAGCAGCCCTCTAGGTGGGGGGGCCCTCCACTTT.